A single sample gave rise to the 28 T cell receptor beta chains below, sequenced in a study of cytomegalovirus exposure and HLA in healthy donors. The PCR had 60 Vbeta and 13 Jbeta primers. Profiling relied on immunoSEQ multiplex PCR, and the TCRdb table lists in-frame clones only, not all of them. This sample has 110,000 to 150,000 clones; 75% to 80% occur once, and the top ten carry 3% to 5%. Source material: PBMCs. Every receptor here comes from a male donor in good health and CMV-seronegative.

This rearrangement joins TRBV4-2 to TRBJ2-3, with 9 nucleotides matching TRBD2. The CDR3 extends over 17 amino acids. J gave up 4 bases and V 0 bases, and 8 bases lay outside the gene matches. Germline CDR1 LGHNA, CDR2 YNFKEQ. CDR3 sequence reads: CASSQDWAGGPSDTQYF. CDR3 nucleotides: TGTGCCAGCAGCCAAGATTGGGCGGGGGGGCCGTCAGATACGCAGTATTTT.

The table lists this clone with a few counts. The chain uses TRBV19 and TRBJ1-2; TRBD1 aligns across 7 bases. The CDR3 spans 16 residues. V lost 7 bases to trimming and J lost 6 bases; unmatched junction nucleotides: 17. Germline V CDR1 and CDR2: LNHDA, SQIVND (reference sequence). This chain's CDR3 is CASIAHPRQGRDGYTF. The CDR3 bases are TGTGCCAGTATCGCCCACCCTCGACAGGGTCGTGATGGCTACACCTTC.

The chain couples TRBV4-3 to TRBJ1-6, with 7 bases that match TRBD1. CDR1 LGHNA and CDR2 YSLEER come from the germline V gene. V was pared by 1 base and J by 6 bases, with 12 bases of the junction left unmatched. The CDR3 has 18 amino acids. CDR3 sequence (DNA): TGCGCCAGCAGCCAAGCTGTGAGCCGGGACAGATTTAATTCACCCCTCCACTTT. Translation gives CASSQAVSRDRFNSPLHF.

The chain employs TRBV5-4 and TRBJ2-7; TRBD1 matches 7 bases. The CDR3 totals 15 residues. Trimming at V came to 3 bases and at J to 1 base, leaving 7 bases not matched to a gene. The V gene's germline CDR1 is SGHNT and CDR2 YYREEE (reference sequence). The DNA of the CDR3 is TGTGCCAGCAGCTCAAGCAGGGGGAATTCCTACGAGCAGTACTTC. Translated, it gives CASSSSRGNSYEQYF.

The rearrangement links TRBV5-1 to TRBJ2-2, with 7 nucleotides matching TRBD1. CDR1 is SGHRS and CDR2 is YFSETQ in the germline V gene. The CDR3 is 15 amino acids. With V trimmed by 4 bases and J by 4 bases, 7 bases remained unmatched. The CDR3 DNA reads TGCGCCAGCAGCCAGGGACAGATAATCACCGGGGAGCTGTTTTTT. Protein: CASSQGQIITGELFF.

V and J are TRBV29-1 and TRBJ2-7, with 9 bases lining up with TRBD1. Germline trimming cut 1 base from V and 3 bases from J; bases unmatched to any gene: 7. In germline, CDR1 is SQVTM, CDR2 ANQGSEA. The CDR3 has 15 amino acids. CDR3: CSVEGSGTGLYEQYF. The CDR3 DNA follows: TGCAGCGTTGAAGGGTCTGGGACAGGGCTCTACGAGCAGTACTTC.

The J gene is TRBJ2-4, the V gene TRBV7-2; D ambiguous. The CDR3 is 14 residues long. CDR1 and CDR2 (germline): SGHTA, FQGNSA. With 3 bases removed from V and 3 bases from J, the gap between germline ends came to 9 bases. The CDR3 nucleotides read TGTGCCAGCAGCTTCGGTCCCCACAAAAACATTCAGTACTTC. Translation gives CASSFGPHKNIQYF.

V and J are TRBV11-2 and TRBJ2-3, with D tentatively TRBD1 (5 bases). Trimming shortened V by 0 bases and J by 6 bases, and 10 bases separated the two germline ends. Germline V gene sequence: CDR1 SGHAT, CDR2 FQNNGV. The CDR3 covers 14 residues. The CDR3, as DNA: TGTGCCAGCAGCTTAGAAGCCAGGGTGGATACGCAGTATTTT. This sequence encodes CASSLEARVDTQYF.

This sequence joins TRBV6-6 and TRBJ2-1, with D unresolved. Germline CDR1 and CDR2: MNHNY and SVGAGI (reference sequence). The CDR3 covers 13 residues. Deletions cut 7 bases from V and 9 bases from J, with 16 bases between. This chain's CDR3 is CASTLNSRSEQFF. In DNA, the CDR3 is TGTGCCAGCACCCTAAACTCTAGGTCTGAGCAGTTCTTC.

The chain uses TRBV4-2 and TRBJ2-7; TRBD2 agrees at 8 bases. V lost 4 bases and J lost 4; bases outside the gene matches: 9. This CDR3 contains 15 residues. The germline gives CDR1 LGHNA, CDR2 YNFKEQ. CDR3 DNA: TGTGCCAGCAGCCTCACCGGGACTAGTGAGTACGAGCAGTACTTC. Translating gives CASSLTGTSEYEQYF.

The V and J genes are TRBV7-9 and TRBJ2-7, with 8 bases matching TRBD2. CDR1 is SEHNR, CDR2 FQNEAQ, per germline (reference sequence). Germline trimming cut 6 bases from V and 5 bases from J; bases unmatched to any gene: 15. The CDR3 has 16 amino acids. The CDR3 region is CASREITSGQGHEQYF. The CDR3 region has the DNA TGTGCCAGCAGAGAAATTACTAGCGGCCAGGGGCACGAGCAGTACTTC.

The rearrangement joins TRBV27 to TRBJ1-5; 9 bases are shared with TRBD1. This CDR3 comprises 13 residues. In germline, CDR1 is MNHEY, CDR2 SMNVEV (reference sequence). The V segment lost 6 bases and the J segment 7 bases; nucleotides outside the gene matches: 4. The chain's CDR3 is CASRGQGGQPQHF. The CDR3 bases are TGTGCCAGCAGGGGACAGGGAGGGCAGCCCCAGCATTTT.

The chain combines TRBV5-4 with TRBJ2-7; 12 nucleotides line up with TRBD2. The CDR3 length is 15 residues. Germline V lookup: CDR1 SGHNT, CDR2 YYREEE (reference sequence). Trimming took 4 bases from V and 4 from J; bases not matched to a gene: 6. DNA for the CDR3: TGTGCCAGCAGCCAACGACTAGCGGGAGAGTACGAGCAGTACTTC. Its translation is CASSQRLAGEYEQYF.

This clone was observed a single time. J is TRBJ2-3 and V is TRBV13, with 10 positions matching TRBD2. There are 16 residues in the CDR3. CDR1 is PRHDT, CDR2 FYEKMQ, per germline (reference sequence). Trimming cost V 5 bases and J 6 bases; bases outside gene matches: 11. Here the CDR3 DNA reads TGTGCCAGCAGCCCCTACCGGGTTAGCGGGGGGGATACGCAGTATTTT. It encodes CASSPYRVSGGDTQYF.

The rearrangement uses TRBV7-2 and TRBJ2-7; TRBD2 matches at 7 bases. Trimming cost V 1 base and J 4 bases; bases outside gene matches: 4. CDR3 length: 14 amino acids. CDR1 SGHTA and CDR2 FQGNSA come from the germline V gene. The CDR3 bases are TGTGCCAGCAGCTTAGGACTAGCCGCGTACGAGCAGTACTTC. Its translation is CASSLGLAAYEQYF.

The V and J genes are TRBV7-9 and TRBJ1-4, with D unresolved. The CDR3 is 15 amino acids. CDR1 is SEHNR, CDR2 FQNEAQ, per germline (reference sequence). Trimming removed 5 bases at V and 0 bases at J, with 10 bases between. CDR3 sequence: CASSLRPATNEKLFF. The CDR3 DNA reads TGTGCCAGCAGCCTCCGTCCTGCAACTAATGAAAAACTGTTTTTT.

The CDR3 region has the DNA TGTGCCAGCAGGGTTGAGGGGGGGAGGACTGAAGCTTTCTTT. Its translation: CASRVEGGRTEAFF. The chain joins TRBV2 to TRBJ1-1; a possible D gene is TRBD1 (6 bases). This CDR3 region has 14 residues. Per germline, CDR1 SNHLY and CDR2 FYNNEI. V was pared by 6 bases and J by 5 bases, with 16 bases between.

The J gene is TRBJ2-1, the V gene TRBV4-1; 9 nucleotides agree with TRBD2. CDR3 size: 16 residues. The V gene's germline CDR1 is MGHRA and CDR2 YSYEKL. The V gene end was trimmed by 2 bases and the J gene end by 5 bases; junction bases not matched to a gene: 7. CDR3 loop: CASSQSHGTSHNEQFF. The CDR3 DNA sequence: TGCGCCAGCAGCCAAAGCCACGGGACTAGCCACAATGAGCAGTTCTTC.

The chain combines TRBV25-1 with TRBJ1-1; 8 positions agree with TRBD1. Germline CDR1 is MGHDK and CDR2 is SYGVNS. The CDR3 sequence is 15 residues long. The trim removed 4 bases at V and 5 bases at J, leaving 9 bases unmatched. In nucleotides, the CDR3 is TGTGCCAGCAGTGCCGACAGGGGCCTTGGGACTGAAGCTTTCTTT. It specifies CASSADRGLGTEAFF.

The chain employs TRBV9 and TRBJ2-2; TRBD1 aligns across 8 bases. This CDR3 comprises 17 residues. Germline CDR1 and CDR2: SGDLS and YYNGEE. V trimming: 0 bases; J trimming: 1 base; junction bases outside the gene matches: 5. The CDR3 nucleotides are TGTGCCAGCAGCGTAGGGACAGGGTCCTTGAACACCGGGGAGCTGTTTTTT. As protein: CASSVGTGSLNTGELFF. The entire variable domain, with the rest obtained from reference TRBV9 and TRBJ2-2, is as follows: DSGVTQTPKHLITATGQRVTLRCSPRSGDLSVYWYQQSLDQGLQFLIQYYNGEERAKGNILERFSAQQFPDLHSELNLSSLELGDSALYFCASSVGTGSLNTGELFFGEGSRLTVL.

The rearrangement joins TRBV18 to TRBJ2-7; D unclear. The CDR3 contains 14 residues. The germline V and J ends were trimmed by 6 bases and 3 bases, with 15 bases remaining between them. Germline V lookup: CDR1 KGHSH, CDR2 LQKENI. The CDR3 DNA reads TGTGCCAGCTCCCAGGTCGGAAGAGACTACGAGCAGTACTTC. As protein: CASSQVGRDYEQYF.

V usage is TRBV5-1 and J usage is TRBJ2-7; 8 bases are a match to TRBD1. This CDR3 is built from 16 residues. After removal of 0 bases from V and 0 bases from J, the junction contained 5 bases not matched to a gene. Germline CDR1 and CDR2: SGHRS and YFSETQ. CDR3 amino acids: CASSLADRDASYEQYF. The CDR3 coding sequence is TGCGCCAGCAGCTTGGCGGACAGGGACGCCTCCTACGAGCAGTACTTC.

J is TRBJ2-1 and V is TRBV7-3; TRBD2 matches at 11 bases. The CDR3 length is 15 residues. Trimming removed 4 bases from V and 9 bases from J; junction bases left unmatched: 8. Germline V lookup: CDR1 SGHTA, CDR2 FQGTGA. CDR3 sequence reads: CASSSPSSGRGEQFF. In DNA form, the CDR3 reads TGTGCCAGCAGCTCCCCCAGTAGCGGGAGGGGTGAGCAGTTCTTC.

The chain has TRBV25-1 and TRBJ1-1, with TRBD1 as a possible D gene (5 bases). There are 15 residues in the CDR3. Germline CDR1 MGHDK, CDR2 SYGVNS. The germline V and J ends were trimmed by 3 bases and 4 bases, with 15 bases remaining between them. CDR3 in DNA: TGTGCCAGCAGTGATCCTTCGGCGGGGGTCACTGAAGCTTTCTTT. Translation: CASSDPSAGVTEAFF.

This clone was seen only once. The chain is built from TRBV7-9 and TRBJ1-2, with 9 bases aligning to TRBD1. After removal of 1 base from V and 6 bases from J, the junction contained 9 bases not matched to a gene. The CDR3 loop spans 16 amino acids. CDR1 is SEHNR, CDR2 FQNEAQ, per germline (reference sequence). This CDR3 reads CASSLDATGGKDGYTF. CDR3 sequence (DNA): TGTGCCAGCAGCTTAGATGCGACAGGGGGTAAAGATGGCTACACCTTC. The full variable domain, with the rest looked up from reference TRBV7-9 and TRBJ1-2, is DTGVSQNPRHKITKRGQNVTFRCDPISEHNRLYWYRQTLGQGPEFLTYFQNEAQLEKSRLLSDRFSAERPKGSFSTLEIQRTEQGDSAMYLCASSLDATGGKDGYTFGSGTRLTVV.

This clone has a handful of counts. J is TRBJ1-1 and V is TRBV5-6; a possible D gene is TRBD1 (6 bases). There are 15 residues in the CDR3. The V and J ends lost 3 bases and 5 bases respectively, with 17 bases between them. Germline V CDR1 and CDR2: SGHDT, YYEEEE. The CDR3 sequence: CASSSVGAQPTEAFF. The DNA of the CDR3 is TGTGCCAGCAGCTCGGTGGGGGCCCAGCCGACTGAAGCTTTCTTT.

This clone was observed a few times. The chain has TRBV7-9 and TRBJ2-7, with D unclear. The V and J ends lost 4 bases and 1 base respectively, with 5 bases between them. The CDR3 runs to 12 residues. Germline CDR1 SEHNR, CDR2 FQNEAQ (reference sequence). The CDR3 nucleotides read TGTGCCAGCAGCTACAGATCCTACGAGCAGTACTTC. Amino acid sequence: CASSYRSYEQYF.

This chain uses TRBV27 with TRBJ2-3; 12 bases align to TRBD2. Unmatched junction bases numbered 4, after V lost 7 bases and J lost 2 bases. The CDR3 has 15 amino acids. CDR1 is MNHEY and CDR2 is SMNVEV in the germline V gene (reference sequence). DNA of the CDR3: TGTGCCAGCAACAGACTAGCGGGGGCCACAGATACGCAGTATTTT. Protein sequence: CASNRLAGATDTQYF.